This T cell receptor (beta chain) is drawn from a study of T-cell reconstitution after alpha-beta-depleted transplantation in children. This clonotype was picked up many times. This CDR3 contains 14 residues. Between the trimmed V and J ends, which lost 4 bases and 3 bases, there was a span of 11 bases. From germline, CDR1 is MDHEN and CDR2 SYDVKM. TCRbeta library construction was performed incorporating unique molecular identifiers. TCRdb processed the PCR reads anew with MiXCR; each CDR3 protein has one entry. The table records over 200,000 distinct CDR3 sequences, roughly 10% of them present only once.

The starting material was PBMCs from the stem cell graft donor, obtained from the stem cell graft. The chain employs TRBV28 and TRBJ2-3, with D unclear. The clonotype was recovered from a human donor who donated a stem cell graft to a child with acute lymphoblastic leukemia. The CDR3 protein is CASSSPQGTDTQYF. The DNA of the CDR3 is TGTGCCAGCAGTTCCCCACAAGGGACAGATACGCAGTATTTT.